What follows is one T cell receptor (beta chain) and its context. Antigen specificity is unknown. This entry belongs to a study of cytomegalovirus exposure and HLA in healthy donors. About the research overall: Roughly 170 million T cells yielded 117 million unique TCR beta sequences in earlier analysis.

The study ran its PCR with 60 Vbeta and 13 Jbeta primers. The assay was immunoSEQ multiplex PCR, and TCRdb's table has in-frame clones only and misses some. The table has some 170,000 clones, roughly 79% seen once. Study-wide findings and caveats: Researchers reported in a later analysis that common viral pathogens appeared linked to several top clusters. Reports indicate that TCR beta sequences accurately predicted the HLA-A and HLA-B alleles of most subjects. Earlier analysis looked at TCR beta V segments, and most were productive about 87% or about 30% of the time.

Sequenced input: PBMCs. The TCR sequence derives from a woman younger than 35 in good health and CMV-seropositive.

CDR3 loop: CASSSNGRGTDTQYF. DNA of the CDR3: TGTGCCAGCAGCTCCAATGGCCGGGGCACAGATACGCAGTATTTT. V is TRBV7-6 and J is TRBJ2-3; no reliable D call. CDR3 size: 15 residues. The V and J ends lost 4 bases and 1 base respectively, with 12 bases between them. Germline values: CDR1 SGHVS, CDR2 FNYEAQ.